The sequence of this TCR beta chain was determined in a study of blood T cell repertoires in COVID-19. Study summary: Sources were T cells, B-cell-depleted T cells, or PBMCs; the material itself was cDNA or gDNA.

V dropped 6 bases and J dropped 0 bases, with 24 bases sitting between them. Germline values: CDR1 SNHLY, CDR2 FYNNEI. The CDR3 is 19 residues long. Methods used by the authors: Amplified reference gene primers provided the basis for estimating nucleated cell counts. Profiling relied on immunoSEQ multiplex PCR, and the TCRdb table lists in-frame clones only, not all of them. V, J and clone size reflect that table, while D and trimming were determined from the DNA. The profile covers about 220,000 clones, with 75% to 90% appearing a single time and roughly 3% taken by the ten largest. Cohorts were assigned according to the clinical history that participants reported.

Sequencing used PBMCs or T cells enriched from blood (not recorded which). The sequence derives from a woman aged 18-30 years in a cohort exposed to, infected with or recovered from COVID-19 (not recorded which). The V call is TRBV2, the J call TRBJ1-5; D is possibly TRBD1 (6 bases). Here the CDR3 DNA reads TGTGCCAGCAGGGACCCAGGGGCCCAGGGGTATTATAGCAATCAGCCCCAGCATTTT. Its translation: CASRDPGAQGYYSNQPQHF.